Shown below are 5 T cell receptor beta chains from a single sample sequenced in a study of OX40 agonist ivuxolimab in advanced cancers. The method was immunoSEQ multiplex PCR; TCRdb's version includes in-frame clones alone and lacks a portion of them. The sample contains 95,000 to 150,000 clones, 75% to 90% of which appear only once. The sample was CD4+ or CD8+ T cells sorted from blood, taken in a trial of the OX40 agonist ivuxolimab. The source of these receptors is an adult with an advanced solid tumor such as melanoma, head and neck, liver or kidney cancer.

V gene TRBV9 combines with J gene TRBJ2-6, with TRBD1 identical over 7 bases. CDR1 and CDR2 (germline): SGDLS, YYNGEE. This CDR3 region has 15 residues. With V trimmed by 4 bases and J by 2 bases, 3 bases remained unmatched. CDR3 sequence reads: CASSRGLTGANVLTF. As DNA, the CDR3 is TGTGCCAGCAGCAGGGGGCTCACTGGGGCCAACGTCCTGACTTTC.

The chain employs TRBV5-1 and TRBJ2-3, with 15 bases matching TRBD2. Per germline, CDR1 SGHRS and CDR2 YFSETQ. The CDR3 sequence is 17 residues long. V gave up 4 bases and J gave up 2 bases; unmatched junction bases: 5. The CDR3 sequence: CASSPRTSGGATDTQYF. CDR3 DNA sequence: TGCGCCAGCAGCCCCAGGACTAGCGGGGGGGCCACAGATACGCAGTATTTT.

The V and J genes are TRBV19 and TRBJ1-2; 7 bases align to TRBD1. The CDR3 is made up of 15 amino acids. Germline CDR1 LNHDA, CDR2 SQIVND (reference sequence). V trimming: 5 bases; J trimming: 2 bases; junction bases outside the gene matches: 8. CDR3 residues: CASSLTGVLNYGYTF. The DNA of the CDR3 is TGTGCCAGTAGTCTTACAGGGGTTTTAAACTATGGCTACACCTTC. Variable domain in full (rest from reference TRBV19 and TRBJ1-2): DGGITQSPKYLFRKEGQNVTLSCEQNLNHDAMYWYRQDPGQGLRLIYYSQIVNDFQKGDIAEGYSVSREKKESFPLTVTSAQKNPTAFYLCASSLTGVLNYGYTFGSGTRLTVV.

This chain joins TRBV5-1 and TRBJ2-5; D possibly matches TRBD1 or TRBD2 (5 bases each). This CDR3 region has 14 residues. Germline CDR1 reads SGHRS; CDR2 reads YFSETQ. Trimming took off 4 bases at V and 5 bases at J, with 15 bases between the two ends. CDR3 loop: CASSSRDLRETQYF. For the CDR3, the DNA is TGCGCCAGCAGCAGCCGGGACCTCCGGGAGACCCAGTACTTC.

The gene calls are TRBV15 and TRBJ2-7; D is ambiguous. CDR1 and CDR2 (germline): LNHNV, YYDKDF (reference sequence). CDR3 length: 13 amino acids. The ends were cut back, 0 bases at V and 5 bases at J, with 8 bases in the middle. The CDR3 sequence: CATSREWSDEQYF. The CDR3 DNA sequence: TGTGCCACCAGCAGAGAATGGTCGGACGAGCAGTACTTC.